This entry features one T cell receptor beta chain sequence. Assay used: immunoSEQ multiplex PCR; TCRdb lists only in-frame clones, some missing. The sample holds roughly 100,000 clones, 84% seen once. The germline V gene encodes CDR1 MGHRA and CDR2 YSYEKL. V was cut by 4 bases and J by 5 bases, with 15 bases left in between. The CDR3 contains 15 residues. The sample belongs to a study of radiation and T cells in renal cell carcinoma. Regarding time point: blood 4 weeks post-SBRT, at nephrectomy. Treatment specified: 15 Gy SBRT to primary tumor, nephrectomy 4 weeks later. The sample was blood, taken from a patient whose treatment included radiotherapy and nephrectomy. The receptor's source is a man in his 60s with renal cell carcinoma. The V and J genes are TRBV4-1 and TRBJ1-5, with a tentative D call TRBD1 (6 bases). The CDR3 coding sequence is TGCGCCAGCAGCCGCCGCCAAGGGGGGGATCAGCCCCAGCATTTT. Protein product: CASSRRQGGDQPQHF.